The 24 T cell receptor beta chains below all came from one sample that was sequenced in a study of OX40 agonist ivuxolimab in advanced cancers. The table came from immunoSEQ multiplex PCR; TCRdb's copy has only in-frame clones and leaves some out. The profile covers tens of thousands of clones, with over 80% appearing a single time and around 12% taken by the ten largest. The sample consisted of CD4+ or CD8+ T cells sorted from blood, taken in a trial of the OX40 agonist ivuxolimab. These receptors were collected from an adult with an advanced solid tumor such as melanoma, head and neck, liver or kidney cancer.

The chain joins TRBV29-1 to TRBJ1-4; D is perhaps TRBD1 (5 bases). Trimming cost V 6 bases and J 0 bases, with 14 bases left between them. Germline CDR1 reads SQVTM; CDR2 reads ANQGSEA. The CDR3 has 15 residues. DNA for the CDR3: TGCAGCGTCCTCCCCGGGGCAGCAACTAATGAAAAACTGTTTTTT. Encoded protein: CSVLPGAATNEKLFF.

The chain has TRBV2 and TRBJ2-7, with unresolved D. Germline assignment: CDR1 SNHLY and CDR2 FYNNEI. Between the trimmed V and J ends, which lost 6 bases and 2 bases, there was a span of 14 bases. The CDR3 length is 14 residues. CDR3 nucleotides: TGTGCCAGCAGCGACGGAATACTAACCTACGAGCAGTACGTC. As protein: CASSDGILTYEQYV.

V gene TRBV7-8 combines with J gene TRBJ1-3; no clear D gene. This CDR3 comprises 15 residues. Trimming left V 1 base short and J 3 bases short, with 10 bases between. Germline V gene data show CDR1 as SGHVS and CDR2 as FQNEAQ. This chain's CDR3 is CASSLGRTLGNTIYF. DNA for the CDR3: TGTGCCAGCAGCTTAGGCCGGACTCTTGGAAACACCATATATTTT.

This chain joins TRBV27 and TRBJ2-3; TRBD2 matches at 11 bases. With V trimmed by 5 bases and J by 7 bases, 8 bases remained unmatched. This CDR3 contains 15 residues. Germline CDR1 is MNHEY and CDR2 is SMNVEV (reference sequence). In DNA form, the CDR3 reads TGTGCCAGCAGTGATAGCGGGAGGGCCCGCCATACGCAGTATTTT. This sequence encodes CASSDSGRARHTQYF.

The chain uses TRBV21-1 and TRBJ2-5; the table gives TRBD1 as D, unverified against the DNA. TRBV21-1 is a listed pseudogene. The CDR3 runs 16 residues. CDR3 protein: CASSKANRGPQETQYF. The CDR3 coding sequence is TGTGCCAGCAGCAAAGCGAACAGGGGGCCACAAGAGACCCAGTACTTC.

This clone is a singleton in its sample. In nucleotides, the CDR3 is TGTGCCTGGAGTAAGGACATGAGCTACGAGCAGTACTTC. This encodes CAWSKDMSYEQYF. The rearrangement joins TRBV30 to TRBJ2-7; D perhaps matches TRBD1 (5 bases). The germline V gene has CDR1 GTSNPN and CDR2 SVGIG (reference sequence). The CDR3 loop spans 13 amino acids. With 2 bases removed from V and 3 bases from J, the gap between germline ends came to 11 bases.

The chain combines TRBV28 with TRBJ1-6, with TRBD1 identical over 7 bases. V trimming: 5 bases; J trimming: 7 bases; junction bases outside the gene matches: 5. This CDR3 comprises 14 residues. The V gene's germline CDR1 is MDHEN and CDR2 SYDVKM. CDR3 sequence: CASSRGGGNSPLHF. The CDR3 nucleotides read TGTGCCAGCAGTCGAGGGGGCGGGAATTCACCCCTCCACTTT.

CDR3 nucleotides: TGCGCCAGCAGCCGACAGGGGCATCAGCCCCAGCATTTT. Its protein is CASSRQGHQPQHF. The rearrangement links TRBV4-3 to TRBJ1-5; 8 positions match TRBD1. This CDR3 is 13 amino acids long. V was pared by 4 bases and J by 5 bases, with 1 base of the junction left unmatched. Germline CDR1 is LGHNA and CDR2 is YSLEER.

The V gene is TRBV10-3, the J gene TRBJ2-3, with 8 bases lining up with TRBD1. This CDR3 region has 16 residues. Germline CDR1 reads ENHRY; CDR2 reads SYGVKD. Trimming removed 3 bases from V and 5 bases from J; junction bases left unmatched: 10. CDR3: CAISEPGQGRRDTQYF. DNA for the CDR3: TGTGCCATCAGTGAACCCGGACAGGGCCGGAGAGATACGCAGTATTTT.

J is TRBJ2-3 and V is TRBV30; no reliable D call. V gave up 0 bases and J gave up 0 bases, with 10 bases separating them. The CDR3 contains 15 residues. Germline CDR1 reads GTSNPN; CDR2 reads SVGIG (reference sequence). The CDR3 region has the DNA TGTGCCTGGAGTGTACTTGGCGGTAGCACAGATACGCAGTATTTT. Translating gives CAWSVLGGSTDTQYF.

This clone was observed a single time. The chain employs TRBV4-2 and TRBJ2-5; D is tentatively TRBD1 or TRBD2 (5 bases each). V dropped 0 bases and J dropped 5 bases, with 16 bases sitting between them. CDR1 is LGHNA and CDR2 is YNFKEQ in the germline V gene. The CDR3 is 16 residues long. This CDR3 reads CASSQDPGLEGETQYF. CDR3 in DNA: TGTGCCAGCAGCCAAGATCCGGGTCTCGAGGGGGAGACCCAGTACTTC.

The rearrangement uses TRBV29-1 and TRBJ1-4, with a weak D call TRBD1 (6 bases). Germline values: CDR1 SQVTM, CDR2 ANQGSEA. V was pared by 1 base and J by 14 bases, with 17 bases between. The CDR3 extends over 13 amino acids. The chain's CDR3 is CSVEVPPGGHLFF. CDR3 nucleotides: TGCAGCGTTGAAGTGCCGCCCGGGGGACACCTGTTTTTT.

J is TRBJ2-7 and V is TRBV5-6; 9 bases align to TRBD2. This CDR3 is 15 amino acids long. Germline V lookup: CDR1 SGHDT, CDR2 YYEEEE. V dropped 3 bases and J dropped 3; count of bases not matched to a gene: 7. The CDR3, as DNA: TGTGCCAGCAGCTGGGCCGGGACTAGCAGCTACGAGCAGTACTTC. Protein: CASSWAGTSSYEQYF. Full variable domain (outside the CDR3, taken from reference TRBV5-6 and TRBJ2-7): DAGVTQSPTHLIKTRGQQVTLRCSPKSGHDTVSWYQQALGQGPQFIFQYYEEEERQRGNFPDRFSGHQFPNYSSELNVNALLLGDSALYLCASSWAGTSSYEQYFGPGTRLTVT.

This rearrangement joins TRBV7-2 to TRBJ2-2; D perhaps matches TRBD2 (6 bases). The germline V and J ends were trimmed by 1 base and 7 bases, with 19 bases remaining between them. Germline CDR1 and CDR2: SGHTA and FQGNSA. CDR3 length: 17 amino acids. CDR3 sequence (DNA): TGTGCCAGCAGCTTAGGTGGGCCACGGGGAGGTCACGGGGAGCTGTTTTTT. This codes for CASSLGGPRGGHGELFF. Based on the CDR3 plus reference TRBV7-2 and TRBJ2-2, the full variable domain is GAGVSQSPSNKVTEKGKDVELRCDPISGHTALYWYRQSLGQGLEFLIYFQGNSAPDKSGLPSDRFSAERTGGSVSTLTIQRTQQEDSAVYLCASSLGGPRGGHGELFFGEGSRLTVL.

The chain joins TRBV9 to TRBJ2-3; 14 nucleotides line up with TRBD2. V lost 4 bases to trimming and J lost 1 base; unmatched junction nucleotides: 5. This CDR3 has 17 residues. Germline V gene data show CDR1 as SGDLS and CDR2 as YYNGEE. CDR3 sequence reads: CASSRGTSGGRTDTQYF. Here the CDR3 DNA reads TGTGCCAGCAGCAGGGGGACTAGCGGGGGACGCACAGATACGCAGTATTTT. The variable domain in full, completed from reference TRBV9 and TRBJ2-3, reads DSGVTQTPKHLITATGQRVTLRCSPRSGDLSVYWYQQSLDQGLQFLIQYYNGEERAKGNILERFSAQQFPDLHSELNLSSLELGDSALYFCASSRGTSGGRTDTQYFGPGTRLTVL.

This rearrangement joins TRBV25-1 to TRBJ2-3; TRBD1 is a possible D gene (6 bases). This CDR3 spans 15 amino acids. CDR1 and CDR2 (germline): MGHDK, SYGVNS. Trimming cost V 8 bases and J 0 bases, with 15 bases left between them. The CDR3 DNA is TGTGCCAGCCAAAGGACAGCTGATAGCACAGATACGCAGTATTTT. Amino acids: CASQRTADSTDTQYF.

V gene TRBV7-2 combines with J gene TRBJ2-1, with D uncertain. The CDR3 runs 13 residues. The germline V gene has CDR1 SGHTA and CDR2 FQGNSA. V lost 5 bases to trimming and J lost 0 bases, with 5 bases between them. In DNA, the CDR3 is TGTGCCAGCAGCATAAGCTCCTACAATGAGCAGTTCTTC. It is translated as CASSISSYNEQFF.

This chain connects TRBV19 to TRBJ2-6, with TRBD2 as a possible D gene (5 bases). This CDR3 is built from 17 residues. V dropped 1 base and J dropped 1 base, with 11 bases sitting between them. Germline assignment: CDR1 LNHDA and CDR2 SQIVND (reference sequence). The CDR3 reads CASSIGYGISGANVLTF. CDR3 DNA sequence: TGTGCCAGTAGTATAGGGTACGGGATATCTGGGGCCAACGTCCTGACTTTC. Full variable domain (missing parts from reference TRBV19 and TRBJ2-6): DGGITQSPKYLFRKEGQNVTLSCEQNLNHDAMYWYRQDPGQGLRLIYYSQIVNDFQKGDIAEGYSVSREKKESFPLTVTSAQKNPTAFYLCASSIGYGISGANVLTFGAGSRLTVL.

This clone was counted once. The V call is TRBV6-1, the J call TRBJ1-1; D ambiguous. Germline V gene sequence: CDR1 MNHNS, CDR2 SASEGT. Trimming cost V 7 bases and J 6 bases, with 18 bases left between them. The CDR3 extends over 14 amino acids. CDR3 sequence: CASTAAGFVAEAFF. DNA for the CDR3: TGTGCCAGCACCGCAGCCGGGTTCGTTGCTGAAGCTTTCTTT.

This clone was counted only a few times. This rearrangement joins TRBV6-1 to TRBJ2-5; no clear D gene. Germline CDR1 and CDR2: MNHNS and SASEGT. The CDR3 covers 14 residues. V was cut by 3 bases and J by 5 bases, with 13 bases left in between. DNA of the CDR3: TGTGCCAGCAGTGATCCAGGAATGGGGGAGACCCAGTACTTC. This codes for CASSDPGMGETQYF.

The sample holds a few counts of this clone. This chain joins TRBV2 and TRBJ1-5; D gene unclear. Germline V CDR1 and CDR2: SNHLY, FYNNEI. CDR3 size: 12 residues. Deletions cut 6 bases from V and 9 bases from J, with 12 bases between. The CDR3: CASRLENGPQHF. CDR3 in DNA: TGTGCCAGCAGGCTGGAGAATGGGCCCCAGCATTTT. The whole variable domain, remainder taken from reference TRBV2 and TRBJ1-5, is EPEVTQTPSHQVTQMGQEVILRCVPISNHLYFYWYRQILGQKVEFLVSFYNNEISEKSEIFDDQFSVERPDGSNFTLKIRSTKLEDSAMYFCASRLENGPQHFGDGTRLSIL.

This rearrangement joins TRBV7-9 to TRBJ2-5; TRBD1 matches 7 bases. V shed 5 bases, J shed 2 bases, and the junction held 5 bases outside the gene matches. Germline V gene lookup returns CDR1 SEHNR and CDR2 FQNEAQ (reference sequence). This CDR3 has 14 amino acids. The CDR3 region is CASSTSTGQETQYF. Written as DNA, the CDR3 is TGTGCCAGCAGCACATCGACAGGGCAAGAGACCCAGTACTTC.

This clone has a single count. This rearrangement joins TRBV30 to TRBJ2-2; unclear D gene. The CDR3 sequence is 12 residues long. V lost 3 bases to trimming and J lost 4 bases, with 6 bases between them. Germline V gives CDR1 GTSNPN, CDR2 SVGIG (reference sequence). CDR3 in DNA: TGTGCCTGGAGCGTTATCACCGGGGAGCTGTTTTTT. Its protein is CAWSVITGELFF. The full variable domain, its missing parts supplied by reference TRBV30 and TRBJ2-2, is SQTIHQWPATLVQPVGSPLSLECTVEGTSNPNLYWYRQAAGRGLQLLFYSVGIGQISSEVPQNLSASRPQDRQFILSSKKLLLSDSGFYLCAWSVITGELFFGEGSRLTVL.

The V call is TRBV5-5, the J call TRBJ2-3, with a possible D match to TRBD2 (5 bases). Germline V gives CDR1 SGHKS, CDR2 YYEKEE (reference sequence). There are 14 residues in the CDR3. V shed 1 base and J shed 5 bases, with 11 bases lying between them. The CDR3 protein is CASSLRDYLDTQYF. The CDR3 nucleotides read TGTGCCAGCAGCTTGCGAGACTATCTAGATACGCAGTATTTT.